This T cell receptor beta chain appears in the sequencing data of a study of somatic mutations in cytotoxic T cells in rheumatoid arthritis. Method: immunoSEQ multiplex PCR; TCRdb's copy keeps in-frame clones and lacks some. The sample records about 20,000 clones, around 84% being singletons. CDR1 is SEHNR and CDR2 is FQNEAQ in the germline V gene (reference sequence). This CDR3 is built from 17 residues. The V segment lost 4 bases and the J segment 3 bases; nucleotides outside the gene matches: 13. Specimen: CD8+ T cells sorted from blood. The clonotype comes from a middle-aged woman with rheumatoid arthritis. This rearrangement joins TRBV7-9 to TRBJ2-7; 9 bases align to TRBD1. CDR3 nucleotide sequence: TGTGCCAGCAGCTCCCCACGCTCCGGGACAGGGATCTACGAGCAGTACTTC. This translates into CASSSPRSGTGIYEQYF.